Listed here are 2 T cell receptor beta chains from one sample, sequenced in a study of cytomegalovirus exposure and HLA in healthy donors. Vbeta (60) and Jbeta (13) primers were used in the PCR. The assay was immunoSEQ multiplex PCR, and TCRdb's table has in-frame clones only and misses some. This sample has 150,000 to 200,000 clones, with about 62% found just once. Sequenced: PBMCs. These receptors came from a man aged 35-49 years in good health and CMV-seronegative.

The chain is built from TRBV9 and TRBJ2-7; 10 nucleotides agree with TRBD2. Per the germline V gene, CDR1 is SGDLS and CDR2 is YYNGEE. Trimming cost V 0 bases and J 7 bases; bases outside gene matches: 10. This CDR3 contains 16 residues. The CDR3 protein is CASSVGGLAGDPEQYF. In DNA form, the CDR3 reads TGTGCCAGCAGCGTAGGTGGGCTAGCGGGAGATCCGGAGCAGTACTTC.

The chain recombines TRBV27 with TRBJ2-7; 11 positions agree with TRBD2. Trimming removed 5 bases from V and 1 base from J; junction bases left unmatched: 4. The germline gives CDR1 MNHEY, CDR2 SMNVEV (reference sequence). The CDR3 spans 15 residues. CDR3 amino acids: CASSDGLAGSYEQYF. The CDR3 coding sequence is TGTGCCAGCAGTGACGGACTAGCGGGTTCCTACGAGCAGTACTTC.